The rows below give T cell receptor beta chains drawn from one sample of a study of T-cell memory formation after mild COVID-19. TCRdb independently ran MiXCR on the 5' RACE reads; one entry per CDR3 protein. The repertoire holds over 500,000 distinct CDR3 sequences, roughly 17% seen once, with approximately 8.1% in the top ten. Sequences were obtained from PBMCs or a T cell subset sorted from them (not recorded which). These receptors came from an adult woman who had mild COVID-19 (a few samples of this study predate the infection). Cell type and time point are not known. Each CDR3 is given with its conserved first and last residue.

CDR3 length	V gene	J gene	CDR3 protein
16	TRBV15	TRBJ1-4	CATSRDRATTNEKLFF
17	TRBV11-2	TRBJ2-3	CASSLLKRELVGDTQYF
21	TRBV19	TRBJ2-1	CASSITAPTSGKGGSYNEQFF
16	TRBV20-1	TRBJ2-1	CSARDRTGTAYNEQFF
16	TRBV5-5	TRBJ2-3	CASSLGGGSRTDTQYF
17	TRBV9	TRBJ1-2	CASSAEGQGAYDYGYTF
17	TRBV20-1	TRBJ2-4	CSARVQDRALAKNIQYF
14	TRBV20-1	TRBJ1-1	CSARVWQDNTEAFF
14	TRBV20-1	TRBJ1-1	CSARGGRGVTEAFF
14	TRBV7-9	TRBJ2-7	CASSLETGQYEQYF
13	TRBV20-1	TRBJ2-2	CSARRDNTGELFF
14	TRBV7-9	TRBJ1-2	CASSEPGRVYGYTF
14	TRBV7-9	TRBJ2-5	CASTSKEPQETQYF
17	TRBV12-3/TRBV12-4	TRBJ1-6	CASTRSGRGDYNSPLHF
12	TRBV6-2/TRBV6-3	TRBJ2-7	CASSSDRVEQYF
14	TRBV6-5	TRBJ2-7	CASSYREPSYEQYF
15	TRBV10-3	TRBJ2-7	CAISEHDRGPYEQYF
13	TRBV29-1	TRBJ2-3	CSVGDGTPDTQYF
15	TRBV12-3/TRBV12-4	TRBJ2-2	CASSLRRPSTGELFF
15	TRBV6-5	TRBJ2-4	CASSSRGREKNIQYF
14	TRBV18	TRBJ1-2	CASSREGGWYGYTF
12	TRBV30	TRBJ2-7	CAWDRGTREQYF
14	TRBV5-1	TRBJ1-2	CASSLYEGGYGYTF
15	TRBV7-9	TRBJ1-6	CASSHRDGSNSPLHF
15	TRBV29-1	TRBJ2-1	CSVEGGWEAYNEQFF
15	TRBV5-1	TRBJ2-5	CASSGVSAEEETQYF